This is a list of T cell receptor beta chains from one sample in a study of cytomegalovirus exposure and HLA in healthy donors. The data were produced by immunoSEQ multiplex PCR, yet TCRdb's version contains in-frame clones alone and is incomplete. Among under 150,000 clones listed, 75% to 80% were seen once. Source material: PBMCs. These receptors were obtained from a man aged 40-49 years in good health and CMV-seropositive. CDR3s include the opening cysteine and the closing phenylalanine or tryptophan. The D gene is left open where the match is weak. Size tells how often a clone was seen (once, few, many) or the class of an expanded clone, and some rows leave it out.

j_gene	d_gene	v_gene	abundance	CDR3nt	CDR3aa
TRBJ2-1	-	TRBV30	-	TGTGCCTGGAGCGGTGGGAGGAATGAGCAGTTCTTC	CAWSGGRNEQFF
TRBJ1-2	-	TRBV5-6	-	TGTGCCAGCAGCTTTCGGGGGAGGCAGACTAACTATGGCTACACCTTC	CASSFRGRQTNYGYTF
TRBJ1-2	TRBD1	TRBV6-5	-	TGTGCCAGCAGCCCCGGGACAGGGGCCCTGAGGGGCTACACCTTC	CASSPGTGALRGYTF
TRBJ1-5	-	TRBV30	-	TGTGCCTGGAGTACCGGGGGGAGGGTCAATCAGCCCCAGCATTTT	CAWSTGGRVNQPQHF
TRBJ2-2	-	TRBV6-1	-	TGTGCCAGCAGTGAAGCCCTAGCCGGGGACACCGGGGAGCTGTTTTTT	CASSEALAGDTGELFF
TRBJ2-3	TRBD2	TRBV19	-	TGTGCCAGTAGTGAAGGACTAGCGGGAGCTCCAGATACGCAGTATTTT	CASSEGLAGAPDTQYF
TRBJ1-5	TRBD1	TRBV28	-	TGTGCCAGCAGCACAGGACAGGGGTATCATCAGCCCCAGCATTTT	CASSTGQGYHQPQHF
TRBJ2-7	TRBD2	TRBV25-1	once	TGTGCCAGCACTGCTAGCGGGAAGACCTACGAGCAGTACTTC	CASTASGKTYEQYF
TRBJ2-3	TRBD2	TRBV28	-	TGTGCCAGCAGTCAACTTGGGACTAGCGGGAAAACAGATACGCAGTATTTT	CASSQLGTSGKTDTQYF
TRBJ2-6	TRBD1	TRBV11-1	-	TGTGCCAGCAGCTTATTAATAGGACAGGGGGCGAGTGGGGCCAACGTCCTGACTTTC	CASSLLIGQGASGANVLTF
TRBJ1-5	TRBD1	TRBV18	-	TGTGCCAGCTCACCAAGCAGGGGGGACTCCTCGCCCCAGCATTTT	CASSPSRGDSSPQHF
TRBJ1-2	TRBD1	TRBV7-2	-	TGTGCCAGCAGCTTAGGATTGGACAGGGGCTATGGCTACACCTTC	CASSLGLDRGYGYTF
TRBJ1-3	-	TRBV7-3	-	TGTGCCAGCAGCTCCCAGGGAACTGGAAACACCATATATTTT	CASSSQGTGNTIYF
TRBJ2-7	TRBD2	TRBV11-2	-	TGTGCCAGCAGCCGAGGGACTAGCGGATACGAGCAGTACTTC	CASSRGTSGYEQYF
TRBJ1-1	-	TRBV6-5	-	TGTGCCAGCATTGTGACAACGGGGGGCACTGAAGCTTTCTTT	CASIVTTGGTEAFF
TRBJ2-5	TRBD1	TRBV5-6	-	TGTGCCAGCAGCTTGGTAGGGGCAGGGGGCGCGAAAGAGACCCAGTACTTC	CASSLVGAGGAKETQYF
TRBJ2-1	TRBD2	TRBV7-9	once	TGTGCCAGCAGCTTAGGCCTAGCGGTAGACAATGAGCAGTTCTTC	CASSLGLAVDNEQFF
TRBJ2-3	-	TRBV25-1	-	TGTGCCAGCAGTGAACTAGGGGGATCTTCTAGCACAGATACGCAGTATTTT	CASSELGGSSSTDTQYF
TRBJ1-1	-	TRBV9	-	TGTGCCAGCAGCGTAGTTGAGGGGGGGTCGGCGGCTTTCTTT	CASSVVEGGSAAFF
TRBJ1-2	TRBD1	TRBV28	-	TGTGCCAGCAGTTTATCACCCGGGACAGGGAATAACTATGGCTACACCTTC	CASSLSPGTGNNYGYTF
TRBJ1-2	TRBD1	TRBV18	-	TGTGCCAGCTCACCGGGACAGCGCTTCTATGGCTACACCTTC	CASSPGQRFYGYTF
TRBJ1-2	-	TRBV6-5	-	TGTGCCAGCAGGAAAGACAGGTTGGGAGCCTATGGCTACACCTTC	CASRKDRLGAYGYTF
TRBJ1-1	-	TRBV7-9	-	TGTGCCAGCAGCTTAGTCTTCGGGTCTTATGTGAACACTGAAGCTTTCTTT	CASSLVFGSYVNTEAFF
TRBJ1-2	TRBD1	TRBV6-5	-	TGTGCCAGCAGTTACCCTCGGGGACAGGGGAGGTCGGGCTACACCTTC	CASSYPRGQGRSGYTF
TRBJ2-2	TRBD1	TRBV18	few	TGTGCCAGCTCACCACAGGACAGGATCGGGGAGCTGTTTTTT	CASSPQDRIGELFF
TRBJ2-7	-	TRBV9	-	TGTGCCAGCAGCCCAGACATGAGCAGGGCCCGTGAGCAGTACTTC	CASSPDMSRAREQYF
TRBJ1-4	-	TRBV29-1	-	TGCAGCGGCGGGATGGACGCAAAAAAACTGTTTTTT	CSGGMDAKKLFF
TRBJ1-1	TRBD1	TRBV2	-	TGTGCCAGCAGTGGGACAGGGGGTAAAGGGTCGGCTGAAGCTTTCTTT	CASSGTGGKGSAEAFF
TRBJ2-3	TRBD1	TRBV7-3	-	TGTGCCAGCAGCGACTCAGGGGGTGCGCAAGATACGCAGTATTTT	CASSDSGGAQDTQYF
TRBJ2-7	TRBD2	TRBV6-5	-	TGTGCCAGCAGTTACTCGGTCACTGGGAGGGAATACGAGCAGTACTTC	CASSYSVTGREYEQYF
TRBJ2-1	TRBD1	TRBV28	-	TGTGCCAGCAGTTCGGCGACAGGGGAAACCTACAATGAGCAGTTCTTC	CASSSATGETYNEQFF
TRBJ1-5	TRBD1	TRBV7-9	-	TGTGCCAGCAGCCCAACAGGGGGTGCCCTCAATCAGCCCCAGCATTTT	CASSPTGGALNQPQHF
TRBJ2-5	-	TRBV5-6	-	TGTGCCAGCAGCTTGGGGCCTGAACAAGAGACCCAGTACTTC	CASSLGPEQETQYF
TRBJ2-7	TRBD1	TRBV4-2	-	TGTGCCAGCAGCCGGGACAGGGTACCCACATACGAGCAGTACTTC	CASSRDRVPTYEQYF
TRBJ2-4	-	TRBV6-5	few	TGTGCCAGTGGCACCGTTACCAAAAACATTCAGTACTTC	CASGTVTKNIQYF
TRBJ1-1	-	TRBV19	-	TGTGCCAGTAGTATTTCTAGGAACACTGAAGCTTTCTTT	CASSISRNTEAFF
TRBJ2-7	TRBD2	TRBV4-2	-	TGTGCCAGCAGCCAAGAAGCGGGAGCTCGCAACGAGCAGTACTTC	CASSQEAGARNEQYF
TRBJ2-1	-	TRBV30	few	TGTGCCTGGGAGACAGAGTACAATGAGCAGTTCTTC	CAWETEYNEQFF
TRBJ1-5	-	TRBV6-5	-	TGTGCCAGCAGTCTAGAAGGGGAGGTGACGCCCCAGCATTTT	CASSLEGEVTPQHF
TRBJ2-7	TRBD2	TRBV27	many	TGTGCCAGCAGTTCATCTAGCGGGAGGAGGGAGTACTTC	CASSSSSGRREYF
TRBJ2-2	TRBD1	TRBV4-1	-	TGCGCCAGCAGCCAAGGGTGGGCCGGGACAGGGAGAAACGCGAACACCGGGGAGCTGTTTTTT	CASSQGWAGTGRNANTGELFF